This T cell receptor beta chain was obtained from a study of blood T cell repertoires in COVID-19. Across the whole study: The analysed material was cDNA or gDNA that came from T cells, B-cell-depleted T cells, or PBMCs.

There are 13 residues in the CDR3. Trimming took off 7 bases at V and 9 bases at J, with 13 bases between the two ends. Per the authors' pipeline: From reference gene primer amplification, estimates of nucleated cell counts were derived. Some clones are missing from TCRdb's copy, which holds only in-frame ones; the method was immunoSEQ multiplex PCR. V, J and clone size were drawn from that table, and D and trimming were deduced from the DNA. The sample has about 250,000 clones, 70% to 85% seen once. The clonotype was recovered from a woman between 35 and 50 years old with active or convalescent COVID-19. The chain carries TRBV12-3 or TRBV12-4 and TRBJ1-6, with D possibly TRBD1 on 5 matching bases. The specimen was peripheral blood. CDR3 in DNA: TGTGCCAGCACCGGACAAGTGGGTTCACCCCTCCACTTT. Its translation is CASTGQVGSPLHF.